The source of this T cell receptor beta chain is a study of tissue T cells after allogeneic stem cell transplantation. Study-level information: Of the grafts for graft-versus-host disease patients, several were unmodified and three CD34-selected. Recipient PBMCs from before transplant existed for about five GVHD patients. The study's findings and limits: Tissue-detected TCR repertoire was only partly captured by blood and spleen T cells. Limitations included a small, clinically heterogeneous cohort and limited sampling depth.

A remark on this clone: Its antigen is still unknown.

Profiled with immunoSEQ multiplex PCR; TCRdb holds only in-frame clones, not every one. The table records roughly 42,000 clones, just under 95% of them present only once. In germline, CDR1 is SEHNR, CDR2 FQNEAQ (reference sequence). CDR3 length: 14 residues. Unmatched junction bases numbered 8, after V lost 3 bases and J lost 7 bases. The clonotype originates from a woman aged 35 to 75 who later had graft-versus-host disease after an allogeneic stem cell transplant. This rearrangement joins TRBV7-9 to TRBJ1-2; 7 bases align to TRBD1. Sequencing used blood, obtained before transplantation. DNA for the CDR3: TGTGCCAGCAGCTTGGAGGGGGCGGCGGGTGGCTACACCTTC. Encoded protein: CASSLEGAAGGYTF.